A single sample is the source of the 32 T cell receptor beta chains below, sequenced in a study of blood T cell repertoires in COVID-19. The assay was immunoSEQ multiplex PCR, and TCRdb's table has in-frame clones only and misses some. The table shows roughly 39,000 clones, with roughly 87% occurring only once. Source material: peripheral blood. Receptor source: a woman at least 80 years old with active COVID-19.

The chain couples TRBV5-6 to TRBJ2-7, with 11 bases identical to TRBD1. The CDR3 covers 16 residues. The germline CDR1 and CDR2 sequences are SGHDT and YYEEEE. J lost 3 bases, V lost 4 bases, and 9 bases had no gene match. CDR3: CASSRGPGTGGYEQYF. CDR3 coding DNA: TGTGCCAGCAGCCGAGGCCCCGGGACAGGGGGCTACGAGCAGTACTTC.

This clone occurred a few times. The rearrangement uses TRBV7-2 and TRBJ2-3; 8 nucleotides line up with TRBD1. In germline, CDR1 is SGHTA, CDR2 FQGNSA. This CDR3 is 14 amino acids long. Trimming took 5 bases from V and 4 from J; bases not matched to a gene: 5. The CDR3 sequence: CASSPGQGPDTQYF. The DNA of the CDR3 is TGTGCCAGCAGCCCCGGACAGGGACCAGATACGCAGTATTTT.

The chain joins TRBV30 to TRBJ1-5; D is ambiguous. CDR3 length: 13 amino acids. Deletions cut 1 base from V and 3 bases from J, with 7 bases between. The germline V gene has CDR1 GTSNPN and CDR2 SVGIG (reference sequence). The CDR3 DNA reads TGTGCCTGGAGTGGAGGGTACAATCAGCCCCAGCATTTT. This translates into CAWSGGYNQPQHF. Together with reference TRBV30 and TRBJ1-5, the CDR3 gives the full variable domain: SQTIHQWPATLVQPVGSPLSLECTVEGTSNPNLYWYRQAAGRGLQLLFYSVGIGQISSEVPQNLSASRPQDRQFILSSKKLLLSDSGFYLCAWSGGYNQPQHFGDGTRLSIL.

This chain uses TRBV19 with TRBJ1-4; D remains unclear. This CDR3 is built from 15 residues. Germline assignment: CDR1 LNHDA and CDR2 SQIVND (reference sequence). V was cut by 4 bases and J by 0 bases, with 9 bases left in between. The CDR3 sequence: CASSRQYATNEKLFF. CDR3 in DNA: TGTGCCAGTAGTAGGCAGTACGCAACTAATGAAAAACTGTTTTTT.

J is TRBJ1-6 and V is TRBV7-2; D perhaps matches TRBD1 (6 bases). This CDR3 has 13 amino acids. Trimming pared 4 bases from V and 10 bases from J, leaving 11 bases between. Germline V lookup: CDR1 SGHTA, CDR2 FQGNSA. The CDR3 region has the DNA TGTGCCAGCAGCTCCTACAGGGACTCACCCCTCCACTTT. Amino acids: CASSSYRDSPLHF.

This chain joins TRBV11-2 and TRBJ2-5, with TRBD2 matching over 16 bases. Germline V gene lookup returns CDR1 SGHAT and CDR2 FQNNGV. The CDR3 has 17 amino acids. The J segment lost 5 bases and the V segment lost 5 bases, leaving 8 bases of the junction unmatched. CDR3 amino acids: CASSRGTSGGVYETQYF. The DNA of the CDR3 is TGTGCCAGCAGCCGTGGGACTAGCGGGGGGGTTTATGAGACCCAGTACTTC.

V usage is TRBV18 and J usage is TRBJ2-7, with TRBD1 identical over 8 bases. Germline CDR1 reads KGHSH; CDR2 reads LQKENI. There are 15 residues in the CDR3. Losses at the gene ends were 1 base for V and 1 base for J; bases not matched to a gene: 3. CDR3: CASSPRHRGSYEQYF. The CDR3 DNA follows: TGTGCCAGCTCACCACGGCACAGGGGGTCCTACGAGCAGTACTTC.

The chain uses TRBV5-1 and TRBJ2-7; 13 bases agree with TRBD2. The CDR3 sequence is 15 residues long. CDR1 SGHRS and CDR2 YFSETQ come from the germline V gene. The J segment lost 5 bases and the V segment lost 3 bases, leaving 5 bases of the junction unmatched. The CDR3 sequence: CASSSTSGGQNEQYF. The CDR3 bases are TGCGCCAGCAGCTCGACTAGCGGGGGGCAAAACGAGCAGTACTTC.

This sequence joins TRBV4-3 and TRBJ1-6, with D perhaps matching TRBD1 (5 bases). The V and J ends lost 3 bases and 5 bases respectively, with 8 bases between them. Looked up from germline, CDR1 is LGHNA and CDR2 is YSLEER. The CDR3 sequence is 14 residues long. CDR3 nucleotides: TGCGCCAGCAGCCAGGGGGGGGATAATTCACCCCTCCACTTT. Amino acids: CASSQGGDNSPLHF.

V and J are TRBV14 and TRBJ2-7; 10 nucleotides agree with TRBD1. The CDR3 covers 15 residues. The germline V gene has CDR1 SGHDN and CDR2 FVKESK. V was pared by 4 bases and J by 5 bases, with 8 bases of the junction left unmatched. The DNA for the CDR3 is TGTGCCAGCAGCCCAGACAGGGGGCAAATCGACGAGCAGTACTTC. Amino acid sequence: CASSPDRGQIDEQYF.

V and J are TRBV2 and TRBJ1-3; D remains unclear. The V gene's germline CDR1 is SNHLY and CDR2 FYNNEI. Trimming removed 5 bases at V and 4 bases at J, with 24 bases between. The CDR3 totals 18 residues. CDR3 coding DNA: TGTGCCAGCAGTCGGAGGGCGAATGAGTTAGGCCAAGGAAACACCATATATTTT. This codes for CASSRRANELGQGNTIYF.

This sequence joins TRBV19 and TRBJ2-2, with 7 bases fitting TRBD2. From germline, CDR1 is LNHDA and CDR2 SQIVND (reference sequence). CDR3 size: 16 residues. The V segment lost 4 bases and the J segment 6 bases; nucleotides outside the gene matches: 11. The CDR3 sequence is CASSTRGLDFPGELFF. CDR3 bases: TGTGCCAGTAGTACCCGCGGACTAGATTTCCCCGGGGAGCTGTTTTTT.

This chain connects TRBV12-3 or TRBV12-4 to TRBJ1-2; 8 bases match TRBD1. The CDR3 loop spans 13 amino acids. J gave up 8 bases and V 3 bases, and 5 bases lay outside the gene matches. The CDR3 bases are TGTGCCAGCAGTTTCGGACAGGGAAGGGGCTACACCTTC. This translates into CASSFGQGRGYTF.

The chain links TRBV6-2 or TRBV6-3 to TRBJ1-6; D is ambiguous. V was pared by 1 base and J by 8 bases, with 15 bases between. This CDR3 contains 16 residues. The germline CDR1 and CDR2 sequences are MNHEY and SVGEGT. The DNA for the CDR3 is TGTGCCAGCAGTTACTACCCGCGGTCGGAAGATTCACCCCTCCACTTT. It yields the protein CASSYYPRSEDSPLHF.

The V call is TRBV5-4, the J call TRBJ2-7; tentatively, D is TRBD1 (6 bases). Trimming pared 1 base from V and 4 bases from J, leaving 12 bases between. The CDR3 totals 14 residues. The V gene's germline CDR1 is SGHNT and CDR2 YYREEE (reference sequence). CDR3 in amino acids: CASSLFHRVYEQYF. In DNA form, the CDR3 reads TGTGCCAGCAGCTTGTTTCACAGGGTTTACGAGCAGTACTTC.

The chain is built from TRBV19 and TRBJ2-1; TRBD1 agrees at 9 bases. The length of the CDR3 is 15 residues. Trimming cost V 3 bases and J 14 bases; bases outside gene matches: 14. Germline CDR1 and CDR2: LNHDA and SQIVND (reference sequence). The CDR3 reads CASSIWDRESSYKFF. CDR3 coding DNA: TGTGCCAGTAGTATTTGGGACAGGGAAAGCTCCTACAAGTTCTTC.

This rearrangement joins TRBV13 to TRBJ1-5, with 8 bases matching TRBD1. Germline CDR1 and CDR2: PRHDT and FYEKMQ (reference sequence). The CDR3 runs 15 residues. V gave up 5 bases and J gave up 1 base; unmatched junction bases: 4. The CDR3 loop is CASSIRTGSNQPQHF. The CDR3 region has the DNA TGTGCCAGCAGCATAAGGACAGGGAGCAATCAGCCCCAGCATTTT.

This rearrangement joins TRBV3-1 (or the pseudogene TRBV3-2) to TRBJ1-1, with 11 positions matching TRBD1. V lost 1 base, J lost 1 base, and 11 bases stayed unmatched. The germline CDR1 and CDR2 sequences are LGHDT and YNNKEL (reference sequence). This CDR3 has 19 amino acids. Written as DNA, the CDR3 is TGTGCCAGCAGCCAAGGATCGGGGGGACAGGGGGGAAGGAACACTGAAGCTTTCTTT. This codes for CASSQGSGGQGGRNTEAFF.

The rearrangement uses TRBV11-2 and TRBJ2-1; 8 bases are a match to TRBD2. The ends lost 5 bases at V and 7 bases at J; junction bases unmatched: 7. Germline CDR1 and CDR2: SGHAT and FQNNGV. The CDR3 has 14 amino acids. The CDR3 DNA reads TGTGCCAGCAGCCGATCACTAGCGGAGAATGAGCAGTTCTTC. Translation gives CASSRSLAENEQFF.

The rearrangement links TRBV3-1 (or the pseudogene TRBV3-2) to TRBJ2-3; possible D gene TRBD2, 5 bases. This CDR3 contains 15 residues. Germline V gives CDR1 LGHDT, CDR2 YNNKEL (reference sequence). V dropped 4 bases and J dropped 4 bases, with 15 bases sitting between them. The CDR3 coding sequence is TGTGCCAGCAGCCCTCCGAGAGGGTTCGCAGATACGCAGTATTTT. This translates into CASSPPRGFADTQYF.

The sample holds one count of this clone. The V call is TRBV6-1, the J call TRBJ1-2; D is possibly TRBD1 (6 bases). This CDR3 has 14 residues. Germline loops: CDR1 MNHNS, CDR2 SASEGT. Trimming shortened V by 2 bases and J by 6 bases, and 13 bases separated the two germline ends. The CDR3 DNA reads as TGTGCCAGCAGTGAATGGGGGGGCGTTGATGGCTACACCTTC. As protein: CASSEWGGVDGYTF.

The chain carries TRBV11-2 and TRBJ1-6; D is unresolved. CDR3 size: 14 residues. Per the germline V gene, CDR1 is SGHAT and CDR2 is FQNNGV. Trimming took off 1 base at V and 6 bases at J, with 7 bases between the two ends. CDR3 nucleotides: TGTGCCAGCAGCTTAGGCCCAGTTAATTCACCCCTCCACTTT. This codes for CASSLGPVNSPLHF.

V usage is TRBV10-1 and J usage is TRBJ2-7, with a weak D call TRBD1 (5 bases). V was pared by 8 bases and J by 3 bases, with 17 bases between. From germline, CDR1 is WNHNN and CDR2 SYGVQD (reference sequence). The CDR3 has 14 residues. CDR3 loop: CASRPKQEYYEQYF. In DNA form, the CDR3 reads TGCGCCAGCCGTCCGAAACAGGAGTACTACGAGCAGTACTTC.

The sample holds a few counts of this clone. The V and J genes are TRBV28 and TRBJ1-6; 7 nucleotides align to TRBD1. The CDR3 runs 15 residues. V lost 4 bases, J lost 6 bases, and 6 bases stayed unmatched. CDR1 and CDR2 (germline): MDHEN, SYDVKM. CDR3 in DNA: TGTGCCAGCAGTTCAGGACAGGCGACTAATTCACCCCTCCACTTT. It is translated as CASSSGQATNSPLHF. Looking up the rest from reference TRBV28 and TRBJ1-6 gives the full variable domain: DVKVTQSSRYLVKRTGEKVFLECVQDMDHENMFWYRQDPGLGLRLIYFSYDVKMKEKGDIPEGYSVSREKKERFSLILESASTNQTSMYLCASSSGQATNSPLHFGNGTRLTVT.

The CDR3: CASSGTSGGAGDIQYF. As DNA, the CDR3 is TGTGCCAGCAGTGGGACTAGCGGGGGGGCCGGGGACATTCAGTACTTC. The chain links TRBV6-2 or TRBV6-3 to TRBJ2-4; 16 bases are shared with TRBD2. CDR1 and CDR2 (germline): MNHEY, SVGEGT. Trimming took 5 bases from V and 8 from J; bases not matched to a gene: 6. The CDR3 covers 16 residues.

This clone was seen a single time. This chain uses TRBV5-1 with TRBJ2-7; D call uncertain. Trimming took 2 bases from V and 3 from J, leaving 9 bases between them. The CDR3 is 13 residues long. Germline V gives CDR1 SGHRS, CDR2 YFSETQ. CDR3 region: CASSLNRNYEQYF. For the CDR3, the DNA is TGCGCCAGCAGCTTAAACAGAAACTACGAGCAGTACTTC.

The genes are TRBV7-2 and TRBJ1-1; D ambiguous. The CDR3 length is 14 residues. The germline CDR1 and CDR2 sequences are SGHTA and FQGNSA. The V gene lost 1 base and the J gene lost 2 bases, with 8 bases spanning the gap. CDR3 in amino acids: CASSLVPENTEAFF. As DNA, the CDR3 is TGTGCCAGCAGCTTAGTACCAGAAAACACTGAAGCTTTCTTT.

This clone was counted a few times. This chain uses TRBV5-5 with TRBJ2-7, with 11 bases lining up with TRBD1. V dropped 4 bases and J dropped 0; count of bases not matched to a gene: 3. From germline, CDR1 is SGHKS and CDR2 YYEKEE (reference sequence). This CDR3 is 15 amino acids long. DNA for the CDR3: TGTGCCAGCAGCCGGACAGGGGGCGCCTCCTACGAGCAGTACTTC. Translating it yields CASSRTGGASYEQYF.

The chain links TRBV2 to TRBJ1-2; weak D call: TRBD1 (6 bases). Germline V gene lookup returns CDR1 SNHLY and CDR2 FYNNEI. The CDR3 runs to 13 residues. Trimming shortened V by 8 bases and J by 4 bases, and 14 bases separated the two germline ends. CDR3 protein: CASRRGLGYGYTF. In DNA, the CDR3 is TGTGCCAGCCGCAGGGGCTTGGGCTATGGCTACACCTTC.

V is TRBV30 and J is TRBJ2-5, with D possibly being TRBD1 (6 bases). CDR1 and CDR2 from the germline V gene are GTSNPN and SVGIG (reference sequence). V was shortened by 2 bases and J by 1 base, with 11 bases between the two germline ends. The CDR3 spans 14 residues. CDR3 nucleotides: TGTGCCTGGAGTCAGGGGCGCCTCCAAGAGACCCAGTACTTC. It is translated as CAWSQGRLQETQYF.

The chain employs TRBV7-8 and TRBJ2-5, with 7 nucleotides matching TRBD1. V was pared by 5 bases and J by 4 bases, with 10 bases of the junction left unmatched. The CDR3 contains 15 residues. Per the germline V gene, CDR1 is SGHVS and CDR2 is FQNEAQ. CDR3 loop: CASSHDRVRGETQYF. For the CDR3, the DNA is TGTGCCAGCAGCCACGACAGGGTGAGGGGAGAGACCCAGTACTTC.

The V call is TRBV6-5, the J call TRBJ1-2, with D unclear. V dropped 4 bases and J dropped 7 bases, with 16 bases sitting between them. The CDR3 contains 14 residues. CDR1 is MNHEY and CDR2 is SVGAGI in the germline V gene. The CDR3 loop is CASSLRTPEGGYTF. The DNA of the CDR3 is TGTGCCAGCAGTTTACGGACCCCGGAGGGTGGCTACACCTTC.